These 25 T cell receptor beta chains originate from one sample sequenced in a study of T cell changes during pregnancy in multiple sclerosis. TCRdb keeps only in-frame clones here, not all; method: immunoSEQ multiplex PCR. The sample records some 85,000 clones, over 90% being singletons. Source: peripheral blood, taken in the third trimester of pregnancy. These receptors all come from a female donor with multiple sclerosis, enrolled in a pregnancy study.

A word on this clone: Compared with germline, one end of the junction differs, possibly owing to a read error. In nucleotides, the CDR3 is TGTGCCAGCAGCGGAGAGGACTCCCACAATGAGCAGTTCTTC. This sequence encodes CASSGEDSHNEQFF. This chain connects TRBV7-9 to TRBJ2-1; possibly TRBD2 for D (5 bases). The CDR3 extends over 14 amino acids. Germline lookup yields CDR1 SEHNR and CDR2 FQNEAQ (reference sequence).

The chain is built from TRBV6-5 and TRBJ2-5, with 8 bases that match TRBD1. V was pared by 0 bases and J by 5 bases, with 5 bases of the junction left unmatched. CDR3 size: 15 residues. The germline V gene encodes CDR1 MNHEY and CDR2 SVGAGI. CDR3 sequence: CASSYSSGGGETQYF. In DNA, the CDR3 is TGTGCCAGCAGTTACTCGTCAGGGGGCGGGGAGACCCAGTACTTC.

The V call is TRBV29-1, the J call TRBJ1-1; TRBD1 matches 9 bases. The germline V gene encodes CDR1 SQVTM and CDR2 ANQGSEA. The CDR3 length is 14 residues. V was pared by 7 bases and J by 0 bases, with 6 bases of the junction left unmatched. The CDR3 DNA sequence: TGCAGCGGGGCCGGGACAGGGTTGAACACTGAAGCTTTCTTT. Its protein is CSGAGTGLNTEAFF.

The CDR3 spells CASSRTGFPIYEQYF. CDR3 in DNA: TGTGCCAGCAGCCGGACAGGGTTCCCAATCTACGAGCAGTACTTC. The chain has TRBV7-9 and TRBJ2-7; 8 bases line up with TRBD1. The CDR3 has 15 residues. The germline V gene has CDR1 SEHNR and CDR2 FQNEAQ (reference sequence). Losses at the gene ends were 5 bases for V and 3 bases for J; bases not matched to a gene: 9.

This chain joins TRBV10-1 and TRBJ2-7; 11 nucleotides align to TRBD2. The trim removed 5 bases at V and 6 bases at J, leaving 3 bases unmatched. CDR1 is WNHNN, CDR2 SYGVQD, per germline (reference sequence). The CDR3 is 13 amino acids. Here the CDR3 DNA reads TGCGCCAGCAGTCAAGGACTAGCGGGCGAGCAGTACTTC. Protein product: CASSQGLAGEQYF.

The chain employs TRBV28 and TRBJ2-7; 9 bases agree with TRBD1. The J segment lost 3 bases and the V segment lost 3 bases, leaving 9 bases of the junction unmatched. Germline loops: CDR1 MDHEN, CDR2 SYDVKM. CDR3 length: 16 amino acids. The CDR3 DNA follows: TGTGCCAGCAGTTTCAATGCCTGGACAGGGGACTACGAGCAGTACTTC. It is translated as CASSFNAWTGDYEQYF.

The CDR3: CASSPGTGDYGYTF. The CDR3 nucleotides are TGTGCCAGCAGCCCTGGGACAGGCGACTATGGCTACACCTTC. The V gene is TRBV7-3, the J gene TRBJ1-2; 8 positions agree with TRBD1. V lost 5 bases and J lost 3; bases outside the gene matches: 5. This CDR3 comprises 14 residues. CDR1 and CDR2 (germline): SGHTA, FQGTGA.

The V and J genes are TRBV10-3 and TRBJ2-7; D is possibly TRBD2 (5 bases). The germline V and J ends were trimmed by 0 bases and 0 bases, with 9 bases remaining between them. The CDR3 runs 15 residues. Germline lookup yields CDR1 ENHRY and CDR2 SYGVKD. This chain's CDR3 is CAISESIGSSYEQYF. In DNA, the CDR3 is TGTGCCATCAGTGAGTCGATTGGGAGCTCCTACGAGCAGTACTTC.

The chain couples TRBV27 to TRBJ2-2; TRBD2 matches at 10 bases. The J segment lost 6 bases and the V segment lost 2 bases, leaving 3 bases of the junction unmatched. This CDR3 has 15 residues. Germline loops: CDR1 MNHEY, CDR2 SMNVEV (reference sequence). The CDR3 nucleotides read TGTGCCAGCAGTTTACTAGCGGGAGCGGCCGGGGAGCTGTTTTTT. This gives the protein CASSLLAGAAGELFF.

This clone has just a few counts. The V gene is TRBV28, the J gene TRBJ1-1; 8 nucleotides align to TRBD1. V shed 7 bases and J 1 base; nucleotides not matched to a gene: 8. The CDR3 is 15 residues long. The germline V gene has CDR1 MDHEN and CDR2 SYDVKM. CDR3 nucleotides: TGTGCCAGCATCCTTTCCGGGACAGGGAACACTGAAGCTTTCTTT. Translating it yields CASILSGTGNTEAFF.

J is TRBJ2-7 and V is TRBV19, with a weak D call TRBD1 (6 bases). Germline V gene lookup returns CDR1 LNHDA and CDR2 SQIVND (reference sequence). The CDR3 length is 12 residues. V lost 10 bases to trimming and J lost 2 bases, with 12 bases between them. The CDR3 coding sequence is TGTGCCACTACCGGGACAACCTACGAGCAGTACTTC. Its protein product is CATTGTTYEQYF.

The chain links TRBV5-8 to TRBJ2-7; 7 bases are a match to TRBD1. Germline lookup yields CDR1 SGHTS and CDR2 YDEGEE. The CDR3 has 16 residues. J lost 1 base, V lost 0 bases, and 7 bases had no gene match. CDR3 nucleotides: TGTGCCAGCAGCTTGGGGGGACAGTGGGGATCCTACGAGCAGTACTTC. Translated, it gives CASSLGGQWGSYEQYF.

This chain links TRBV30 with TRBJ2-7; 7 bases agree with TRBD2. The J segment lost 4 bases and the V segment lost 1 base, leaving 10 bases of the junction unmatched. CDR1 and CDR2 from the germline V gene are GTSNPN and SVGIG (reference sequence). The CDR3 is 15 residues long. In DNA, the CDR3 is TGTGCCTGGAGTGAGGGACTAACCTTTACTTACGAGCAGTACTTC. Its translation is CAWSEGLTFTYEQYF.

This rearrangement joins TRBV30 to TRBJ2-2; D unresolved. The length of the CDR3 is 12 residues. V gave up 8 bases and J gave up 1 base, with 8 bases separating them. Germline loops: CDR1 GTSNPN, CDR2 SVGIG (reference sequence). The CDR3 sequence is CARSKNTGELFF. DNA of the CDR3: TGTGCCCGGTCCAAGAACACCGGGGAGCTGTTTTTT.

This clone came up once. The V call is TRBV6-4, the J call TRBJ2-3; 9 nucleotides match TRBD2. The CDR3 is 15 residues long. The ends lost 6 bases at V and 4 bases at J; junction bases unmatched: 8. Germline V gene data show CDR1 as MRHNA and CDR2 as SNTAGT. The CDR3 region is CASSESSGSPDTQYF. CDR3 DNA sequence: TGTGCCAGCAGCGAGAGTAGCGGGAGTCCAGATACGCAGTATTTT.

This clone was found a few times. This chain uses TRBV4-2 with TRBJ2-3, with D perhaps TRBD1 (6 bases). The V end was cut by 5 bases, the J end by 1 base, with 16 bases between. This CDR3 has 16 residues. Germline CDR1 and CDR2: LGHNA and YNFKEQ. This CDR3 reads CASSAEGVPRTDTQYF. CDR3 sequence (DNA): TGTGCCAGCAGCGCCGAGGGGGTTCCCCGCACAGATACGCAGTATTTT.

The J gene is TRBJ1-2, the V gene TRBV5-6; tentatively, D is TRBD1 (5 bases). The CDR3 sequence is 19 residues long. Germline CDR1 SGHDT, CDR2 YYEEEE. The ends were cut back, 4 bases at V and 7 bases at J, with 32 bases in the middle. In nucleotides, the CDR3 is TGTGCCAGCAGCCCTTGGCCTCCCGGCGTCGAGGGATTCGGGGGTGGCTACACCTTC. This sequence encodes CASSPWPPGVEGFGGGYTF.

This clone was counted a few times. The chain carries TRBV5-4 and TRBJ2-7; 7 bases agree with TRBD1. This CDR3 contains 13 residues. Looked up from germline, CDR1 is SGHNT and CDR2 is YYREEE (reference sequence). V shed 4 bases, J shed 4 bases, and the junction held 5 bases outside the gene matches. The CDR3 here is CASSQGVGYEQYF. The CDR3 DNA is TGTGCCAGCAGCCAGGGGGTTGGTTACGAGCAGTACTTC.

This clone was counted a few times. V and J are TRBV10-3 and TRBJ1-5; 7 nucleotides match TRBD1. The CDR3 covers 15 residues. The V gene end was trimmed by 3 bases and the J gene end by 0 bases; junction bases not matched to a gene: 2. Germline V gene lookup returns CDR1 ENHRY and CDR2 SYGVKD. CDR3 residues: CAISEEGASNQPQHF. The CDR3 DNA follows: TGTGCCATCAGTGAAGAGGGGGCTAGCAATCAGCCCCAGCATTTT.

The rearrangement links TRBV28 to TRBJ1-4, with D possibly matching TRBD1 (5 bases). The CDR3 runs to 22 residues. V lost 6 bases and J 0 bases, leaving 32 bases between the germline ends. Germline-derived CDR1 and CDR2 are MDHEN and SYDVKM. As DNA, the CDR3 is TGTGCCAGCAGCTTTGGCGTCTCCCCGGCAGGGCGGGGTCCCGCAACTAATGAAAAACTGTTTTTT. Its translation: CASSFGVSPAGRGPATNEKLFF.

The chain employs TRBV30 and TRBJ1-2; the D is unclear. V lost 2 bases, J lost 5 bases, and 9 bases lay in between. The CDR3 runs 12 residues. Germline CDR1 is GTSNPN and CDR2 is SVGIG (reference sequence). The CDR3 is CAWSRGFYGYTF. As DNA, the CDR3 is TGTGCCTGGAGTCGGGGATTTTATGGCTACACCTTC.

J is TRBJ1-2 and V is TRBV10-3; tentative D call: TRBD1 (6 bases). This CDR3 has 16 residues. V lost 0 bases and J lost 4, with 15 bases in between. Germline CDR1 and CDR2: ENHRY and SYGVKD. CDR3 amino acids: CAISESARGAFYGYTF. The CDR3 coding sequence is TGTGCCATCAGTGAGTCGGCTCGGGGGGCTTTCTATGGCTACACCTTC.

V is TRBV16 and J is TRBJ1-1; TRBD1 is a possible D gene (5 bases). V was trimmed by 7 bases and J by 1 base, leaving 13 bases between them. CDR3 length: 14 residues. Per the germline V gene, CDR1 is KGHSY and CDR2 is FQNENV. The CDR3 nucleotides are TGTGCCAGCATCGTACATACAGGGAACACTGAAGCTTTCTTT. The encoded protein is CASIVHTGNTEAFF.

The rearrangement uses TRBV30 and TRBJ2-7, with D maybe TRBD1 (5 bases). The germline V gene encodes CDR1 GTSNPN and CDR2 SVGIG (reference sequence). Between the trimmed V and J ends, which lost 0 bases and 2 bases, there was a span of 8 bases. The CDR3 spans 13 residues. CDR3 region: CAWSVGHAYEQYF. CDR3 in DNA: TGTGCCTGGAGTGTTGGACACGCCTACGAGCAGTACTTC.

This sequence joins TRBV7-2 and TRBJ1-1; D gene unclear. This CDR3 spans 14 amino acids. V was shortened by 3 bases and J by 5 bases, with 13 bases between the two germline ends. Germline V gene data show CDR1 as SGHTA and CDR2 as FQGNSA. This chain's CDR3 is CASSLDSLGTEAFF. The CDR3 bases are TGTGCCAGCAGCTTGGACTCCCTTGGGACTGAAGCTTTCTTT. The variable domain in full, completed from reference TRBV7-2 and TRBJ1-1, reads GAGVSQSPSNKVTEKGKDVELRCDPISGHTALYWYRQSLGQGLEFLIYFQGNSAPDKSGLPSDRFSAERTGGSVSTLTIQRTQQEDSAVYLCASSLDSLGTEAFFGQGTRLTVV.